This T cell receptor (beta chain) was recorded in a study of T cells in localized non-small cell lung cancer. The CDR3 covers 15 residues. CDR1 is MNHEY and CDR2 is SVGAGI in the germline V gene. V was clipped by 0 bases and J by 6 bases, with 15 bases between them. This clone has only one observation. Assay used: immunoSEQ multiplex PCR; TCRdb lists only in-frame clones, some missing. The sample has around 91,000 clones; approximately 90% are singletons. The source is a man aged 35-69 years with stage I squamous cell lung carcinoma. The rearrangement uses TRBV6-5 and TRBJ2-7; tentatively, D is TRBD2 (6 bases). The sample here was peripheral blood, taken before any cancer treatment. The CDR3 sequence: CASSYSRRGHLEQYF. The CDR3 DNA sequence: TGTGCCAGCAGTTACTCGAGGCGGGGTCACCTCGAGCAGTACTTC.